These T cell receptor beta chains were read from a single sample in a study of T-cell memory formation after mild COVID-19. TCRdb re-called the 5' RACE reads through MiXCR, storing one row per CDR3 protein. This table holds about 350,000 distinct CDR3 sequences, around 13% found once. Sequencing was performed on PBMCs or a T cell subset sorted from them (not recorded which). All receptors derive from a man aged 18 to 30 who had mild COVID-19 (a few samples of this study predate the infection). Cell type and time point are not known. CDR3s include the opening cysteine and the closing phenylalanine or tryptophan. Fields, in order: V gene, D gene, clone size, J gene, CDR3 length, CDR3 protein, CDR3 DNA. D genes are given only for firm matches. Rows may omit the clone size; those that give it use once, few, many or a size class.

>TRBV4-1|NA|few|TRBJ1-6|12
CASSQPEDRPIF
TGCGCCAGCAGCCAACCTGAAGACAGGCCGATCTTT
>TRBV6-1|NA|few|TRBJ2-5|12
CASSELGGTQYF
TGTGCCAGCAGTGAACTAGGTGGGACCCAGTACTTC
>TRBV5-1|NA|few|TRBJ2-1|15
CASSSTSSSYNEQFF
TGCGCCAGCAGCTCAACAAGTAGCTCCTACAATGAGCAGTTCTTC
>TRBV7-6|NA|NA|TRBJ2-2|17
CASSLARGHTNTGELFF
TGTGCCAGCAGCTTAGCGCGGGGACATACGAACACCGGGGAGCTGTTTTTT
>TRBV3-1|NA|NA|TRBJ2-1|15
CASSQGGLHSIEQFF
TGTGCCAGCAGCCAAGGGGGGCTCCATTCCATTGAGCAGTTCTTC
>TRBV4-1|NA|few|TRBJ1-3|15
CASSQSGAAGNTIYF
TGCGCCAGCAGCCAAAGTGGGGCAGCCGGAAACACCATATATTTT
>TRBV10-3|NA|few|TRBJ2-7|14
CAISTLPGAGEQYF
TGTGCCATCAGTACACTTCCGGGGGCCGGGGAGCAGTACTTC
>TRBV15|NA|NA|TRBJ2-1|15
CATSRDQVTYNEQFF
TGTGCCACCAGCAGAGATCAGGTAACCTACAATGAGCAGTTCTTC
>TRBV5-6|NA|many|TRBJ2-3|14
CASSFYSSTDTQYF
TGTGCCAGCAGCTTCTACTCTAGCACAGATACGCAGTATTTT
>TRBV20-1|NA|few|TRBJ2-5|13
CSARGLADETQYF
TGCAGTGCTAGAGGCCTCGCAGATGAGACCCAGTACTTC
>TRBV6-6|TRBD2|NA|TRBJ2-1|15
CASTPLAGGPTEQFF
TGTGCCAGCACTCCCCTAGCGGGGGGGCCAACTGAGCAGTTCTTC
>TRBV6-5|NA|NA|TRBJ1-2|15
CASSYSSGIPPGYTF
TGTGCCAGCAGTTATTCCTCAGGGATTCCTCCGGGCTACACCTTC
>TRBV18|TRBD2|few|TRBJ2-6|18
CASSPWTSGESGANVLTF
TGTGCCAGCTCACCCTGGACTAGCGGCGAATCTGGGGCCAACGTCCTGACTTTC
>TRBV20-1|NA|many|TRBJ2-7|17
CSARDRTTGGITYEQYF
TGCAGTGCTAGAGATAGAACTACGGGGGGCATCACCTACGAGCAGTACTTC
>TRBV7-3|NA|NA|TRBJ1-1|13
CASSLTLWTEAFF
TGTGCCAGCAGCCTAACCCTGTGGACTGAAGCTTTCTTT
>TRBV4-1|TRBD2|few|TRBJ2-1|14
CASSQASGVFEQFF
TGCGCCAGCAGCCAAGCTAGCGGGGTCTTTGAGCAGTTCTTC
>TRBV6-2/TRBV6-3|TRBD1|few|TRBJ2-7|15
CASSYVSRGIYEQYF
TGTGCCAGCAGTTATGTGAGCAGGGGGATCTACGAGCAGTACTTC
>TRBV28|NA|few|TRBJ2-7|12
CASSFYKREQYF
TGTGCCAGCAGTTTCTACAAGAGGGAGCAGTACTTC
>TRBV5-1|NA|few|TRBJ1-1|13
CASSLFSYTEAFF
TGCGCCAGCAGCTTGTTCAGCTACACTGAAGCTTTCTTT
>TRBV20-1|TRBD1|few|TRBJ2-2|13
CSAPQGATGELFF
TGCAGTGCTCCACAGGGGGCCACCGGGGAGCTGTTTTTT
>TRBV9|NA|few|TRBJ2-6|18
CASSVPSLTGSGANVLTF
TGTGCCAGCAGCGTGCCCTCCTTGACGGGCTCTGGGGCCAACGTCCTGACTTTC
>TRBV10-3|TRBD1|NA|TRBJ2-5|17
CAISDELGQGRMETQYF
TGTGCCATCAGTGATGAACTAGGACAGGGAAGAATGGAGACCCAGTACTTC
>TRBV5-6|TRBD2|NA|TRBJ2-3|17
CASSWGLAGPSTDTQYF
TGTGCCAGCAGCTGGGGACTAGCGGGGCCTAGCACAGATACGCAGTATTTT
>TRBV4-3|NA|few|TRBJ2-3|15
CASSQVNARTDTQYF
TGCGCCAGCAGCCAAGTGAATGCTCGCACAGATACGCAGTATTTT
>TRBV18|TRBD2|NA|TRBJ2-1|15
CASSPGTGGPIEQFF
TGTGCCAGCTCACCAGGAACGGGGGGGCCGATTGAGCAGTTCTTC
>TRBV12-5|NA|few|TRBJ2-7|15
CASGLHWTYSYEQYF
TGTGCTAGTGGTTTGCACTGGACATACTCCTACGAGCAGTACTTC